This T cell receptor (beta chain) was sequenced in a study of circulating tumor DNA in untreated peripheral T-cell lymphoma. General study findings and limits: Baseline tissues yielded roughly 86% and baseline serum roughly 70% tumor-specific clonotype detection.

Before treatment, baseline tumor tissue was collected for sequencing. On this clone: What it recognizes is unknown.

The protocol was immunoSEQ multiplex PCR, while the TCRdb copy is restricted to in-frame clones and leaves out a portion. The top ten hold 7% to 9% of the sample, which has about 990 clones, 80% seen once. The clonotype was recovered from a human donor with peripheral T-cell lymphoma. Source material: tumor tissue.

Written as DNA, the CDR3 is TGTGCCAGCAGTTTTCGACAGGGAAACAATGAGCAGTTCTTC. It yields the protein CASSFRQGNNEQFF. The rearrangement links TRBV28 to TRBJ2-1, with 7 bases lining up with TRBD1. The CDR3 sequence is 14 residues long. The J segment lost 5 bases and the V segment lost 3 bases, leaving 4 bases of the junction unmatched. Germline values: CDR1 MDHEN, CDR2 SYDVKM.